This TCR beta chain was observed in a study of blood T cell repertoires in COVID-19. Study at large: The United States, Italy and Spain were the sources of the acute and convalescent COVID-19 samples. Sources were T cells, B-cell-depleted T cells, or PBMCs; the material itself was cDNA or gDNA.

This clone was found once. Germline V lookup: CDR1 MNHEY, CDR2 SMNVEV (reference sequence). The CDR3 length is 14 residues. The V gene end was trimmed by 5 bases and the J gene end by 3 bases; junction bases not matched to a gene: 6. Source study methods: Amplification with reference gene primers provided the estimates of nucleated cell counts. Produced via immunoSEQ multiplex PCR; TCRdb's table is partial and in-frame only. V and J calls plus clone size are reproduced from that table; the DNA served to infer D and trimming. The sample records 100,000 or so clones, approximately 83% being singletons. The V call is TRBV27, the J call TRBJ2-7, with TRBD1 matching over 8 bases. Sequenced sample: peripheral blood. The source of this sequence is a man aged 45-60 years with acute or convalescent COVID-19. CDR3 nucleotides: TGTGCCAGCAGTCCCCCAGGGGGCGGCTACGAGCAGTACTTC. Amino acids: CASSPPGGGYEQYF.